A single sample gave rise to the 21 T cell receptor beta chains below, sequenced in a study of regulatory T cells in long-lasting Graves disease. Time point defined: newly diagnosed GD, antithyroid drugs for less than 3 months. Researchers made the TCR library from RNA that was extracted from PBMCs. CDR3 regions were amplified by Arm-PCR using iRepertoire HTBI primers to build TCR beta libraries. Each CDR3 protein is one row after TCRdb ran MiXCR on the multiplex PCR reads. The sample lists about 370,000 distinct CDR3 sequences; roughly a sixth were seen once. Sequences were derived from peripheral blood mononuclear cells (PBMCs), sampled at new diagnosis, from a patient treated with antithyroid drugs. The receptors derive from a female donor with Graves disease.

This clonotype was seen a few times. V gene TRBV7-9 combines with J gene TRBJ2-3; maybe TRBD2 (6 bases). Germline loops: CDR1 SEHNR, CDR2 FQNEAQ (reference sequence). V was clipped by 2 bases and J by 0 bases, with 9 bases between them. The CDR3 consists of 15 residues. For the CDR3, the DNA is TGTGCCAGCAGCTTACAAAGCGGGAGCACAGATACGCAGTATTTT. Residues: CASSLQSGSTDTQYF.

The chain is built from TRBV12-3 or TRBV12-4 and TRBJ1-3; no clear D gene. There are 14 residues in the CDR3. The V end lost 6 bases, the J end lost 4 bases, and 13 bases lay between the germline ends. CDR3: CASSIPLAGNTIYF. The CDR3, as DNA: TGTGCCAGCAGCATCCCACTGGCGGGAAACACCATATATTTT.

This clonotype was observed many times. The DNA of the CDR3 is TGTGCCAGCCACGTGGGACCCACTGAAGCTTTCTTT. Amino acid sequence: CASHVGPTEAFF. This chain uses TRBV2 with TRBJ1-1; TRBD1 is a possible D gene (5 bases). This CDR3 has 12 residues. From germline, CDR1 is SNHLY and CDR2 FYNNEI. Trimming left V 8 bases short and J 4 bases short, with 11 bases between.

The chain carries TRBV18 and TRBJ1-1, with 7 nucleotides matching TRBD1. After removal of 1 base from V and 4 bases from J, the junction contained 12 bases not matched to a gene. CDR1 and CDR2 from the germline V gene are KGHSH and LQKENI. This CDR3 has 17 residues. The CDR3 loop is CASSPRVYRGDSTEAFF. The CDR3 DNA follows: TGTGCCAGCTCACCACGGGTCTACAGGGGCGACAGCACTGAAGCTTTCTTT.

This clonotype was seen repeatedly, ten times or more. The rearrangement uses TRBV28 and TRBJ2-3; D may be TRBD1 (6 bases). V lost 5 bases, J lost 2 bases, and 17 bases lay in between. The CDR3 spans 16 residues. Germline loops: CDR1 MDHEN, CDR2 SYDVKM. The chain's CDR3 is CASSKTFGQSTDTQYF. CDR3 DNA sequence: TGTGCCAGCAGTAAAACGTTCGGACAGTCCACAGATACGCAGTATTTT.

This clonotype was picked up many times. The gene calls are TRBV2 and TRBJ1-1; D might be TRBD1 (6 bases). The CDR3 has 13 amino acids. The ends were cut back, 6 bases at V and 7 bases at J, with 15 bases in the middle. The germline gives CDR1 SNHLY, CDR2 FYNNEI. The CDR3 nucleotides read TGTGCCAGCAGACCAGACAGGATTCGTGAAGCTTTCTTT. Translating gives CASRPDRIREAFF.

This clonotype has ten or more counts. The rearrangement links TRBV3-1 to TRBJ2-1, with D uncertain. This CDR3 region has 13 residues. The germline V and J ends were trimmed by 1 base and 10 bases, with 11 bases remaining between them. Per germline, CDR1 LGHDT and CDR2 YNNKEL (reference sequence). CDR3 sequence: CASSQGPSGEQFF. The CDR3 DNA reads as TGTGCCAGCAGCCAAGGACCCTCGGGCGAGCAGTTCTTC.

This clonotype appeared many times. The germline gene is not matched at one end of the junction; a read error may be the cause. This chain links TRBV20-1 with TRBJ2-5, with 9 bases matching TRBD2. Germline-derived CDR1 and CDR2 are DFQATT and SNEGSKA (reference sequence). The CDR3 is 16 amino acids. CDR3 nucleotide sequence: TGCAGTGCTAGAGTAGGTGGTAGCGGGGGAGGAGAGACCCAGCACTTC. This encodes CSARVGGSGGGETQHF.

The CDR3 DNA follows: TGTGCCAGCTCACCGGCTTACGATCCGAGCTCCTACGAGCAGTACTTC. Protein sequence: CASSPAYDPSSYEQYF. The rearrangement links TRBV18 to TRBJ2-7; D is unclear. V was clipped by 3 bases and J by 0 bases, with 15 bases between them. The CDR3 spans 16 residues. CDR1 is KGHSH and CDR2 is LQKENI in the germline V gene.

This clonotype was counted at least ten times. The rearrangement uses TRBV2 and TRBJ2-7; D might be TRBD1 (5 bases). V lost 8 bases, J lost 3 bases, and 11 bases lay in between. In germline, CDR1 is SNHLY, CDR2 FYNNEI. This CDR3 is 12 amino acids long. CDR3 residues: CASGRQSYEQYF. CDR3 DNA: TGTGCCAGCGGAAGACAGAGCTACGAGCAGTACTTC.

This clonotype appeared many times. The chain joins TRBV29-1 to TRBJ2-5; TRBD1 might be the D (6 bases). Germline loops: CDR1 SQVTM, CDR2 ANQGSEA. V was clipped by 4 bases and J by 3 bases, with 15 bases between them. The CDR3 sequence is 14 residues long. The CDR3 is CSVVAITGKETQYF. Here the CDR3 DNA reads TGCAGCGTTGTGGCGATCACAGGGAAAGAGACCCAGTACTTC. The full variable domain, in which reference TRBV29-1 and TRBJ2-5 provide the parts outside the CDR3, is SAVISQKPSRDICQRGTSLTIQCQVDSQVTMMFWYRQQPGQSLTLIATANQGSEATYESGFVIDKFPISRPNLTFSTLTVSNMSPEDSSIYLCSVVAITGKETQYFGPGTRLLVL.

The rearrangement joins TRBV7-2 to TRBJ2-2; perhaps TRBD2 as D (6 bases). CDR1 SGHTA and CDR2 FQGNSA come from the germline V gene. Trimming took off 5 bases at V and 3 bases at J, with 16 bases between the two ends. This CDR3 is built from 16 residues. The DNA for the CDR3 is TGTGCCAGCAGCCCTCAGGTTTGGGGGGACACCGGGGAGCTGTTTTTT. It specifies CASSPQVWGDTGELFF.

This clonotype was counted ten times or more. The rearrangement joins TRBV7-9 to TRBJ2-1, with 9 bases matching TRBD2. The V segment lost 0 bases and the J segment 8 bases; nucleotides outside the gene matches: 8. The CDR3 has 16 residues. In germline, CDR1 is SEHNR, CDR2 FQNEAQ (reference sequence). The CDR3 reads CASSLAQAGGVDEQFF. For the CDR3, the DNA is TGTGCCAGCAGCTTAGCGCAAGCGGGAGGAGTAGATGAGCAGTTCTTC.

At least ten counts were recorded for this clonotype. The chain uses TRBV9 and TRBJ2-3; TRBD2 agrees at 8 bases. Germline V gene lookup returns CDR1 SGDLS and CDR2 YYNGEE. CDR3 length: 17 amino acids. The V gene end was trimmed by 3 bases and the J gene end by 0 bases; junction bases not matched to a gene: 9. CDR3 sequence (DNA): TGTGCCAGCAGCGATGAGGTAGGCGGGAGGAGCACAGATACGCAGTATTTT. Residues: CASSDEVGGRSTDTQYF. The entire variable domain, with the rest obtained from reference TRBV9 and TRBJ2-3, is as follows: DSGVTQTPKHLITATGQRVTLRCSPRSGDLSVYWYQQSLDQGLQFLIQYYNGEERAKGNILERFSAQQFPDLHSELNLSSLELGDSALYFCASSDEVGGRSTDTQYFGPGTRLTVL.

Many counts were recorded for this clonotype. This sequence joins TRBV20-1 and TRBJ1-2; D gene ambiguous. In germline, CDR1 is DFQATT, CDR2 SNEGSKA (reference sequence). The CDR3 has 13 residues. The V end lost 5 bases, the J end lost 0 bases, and 10 bases lay between the germline ends. CDR3 region: CSASDFSNYGYTF. CDR3 DNA sequence: TGCAGTGCTTCGGACTTTTCTAACTATGGCTACACCTTC.

This clonotype was observed a few times. CDR3 bases: TGTGCCAGCAGCCAAGATCGAGAGAATCAGCCCCAGCATTTT. Translating gives CASSQDRENQPQHF. This sequence joins TRBV4-2 and TRBJ1-5; no reliable D call. CDR1 and CDR2 from the germline V gene are LGHNA and YNFKEQ. The CDR3 extends over 14 amino acids. V lost 0 bases to trimming and J lost 4 bases, with 7 bases between them.

This chain uses TRBV6-4 with TRBJ1-2, with 8 bases identical to TRBD1. There are 14 residues in the CDR3. Germline CDR1 reads MRHNA; CDR2 reads SNTAGT. J gave up 5 bases and V 7 bases, and 9 bases lay outside the gene matches. CDR3 coding DNA: TGTGCCAGCACCGAGACAGGGGATAAGTATGGCTACACCTTC. Encoded protein: CASTETGDKYGYTF.

This clonotype appeared a few times. The genes are TRBV2 and TRBJ1-5; 8 bases map to TRBD1. The CDR3 extends over 14 amino acids. J lost 5 bases, V lost 5 bases, and 5 bases had no gene match. Germline V gene lookup returns CDR1 SNHLY and CDR2 FYNNEI. CDR3 nucleotide sequence: TGTGCCAGCAGTCGGGACAGGATCGATCAGCCCCAGCATTTT. As protein: CASSRDRIDQPQHF.

In DNA, the CDR3 is TGCAGTGCTAGAGATCTACTCGACCCTTCCTACAATGAGCAGTTCTTC. Its protein product is CSARDLLDPSYNEQFF. V is TRBV20-1 and J is TRBJ2-1, with no clear D. This CDR3 region has 16 residues. Trimming left V 0 bases short and J 1 base short, with 13 bases between. Germline V gene data show CDR1 as DFQATT and CDR2 as SNEGSKA (reference sequence).

This clonotype was recorded many times. The chain carries TRBV5-5 and TRBJ2-6, with D maybe TRBD1 (6 bases). V was trimmed by 4 bases and J by 0 bases, leaving 20 bases between them. Germline CDR1 is SGHKS and CDR2 is YYEKEE (reference sequence). The CDR3 runs to 19 residues. The CDR3: CASSIGQQAIYSGANVLTF. Written as DNA, the CDR3 is TGTGCCAGCAGCATAGGACAGCAAGCAATATACTCTGGGGCCAACGTCCTGACTTTC. The full variable domain, with the rest looked up from reference TRBV5-5 and TRBJ2-6, is DAGVTQSPTHLIKTRGQQVTLRCSPISGHKSVSWYQQVLGQGPQFIFQYYEKEERGRGNFPDRFSARQFPNYSSELNVNALLLGDSALYLCASSIGQQAIYSGANVLTFGAGSRLTVL.

The CDR3 region has the DNA TGTGCCAGCAGCTCTATCCGGCAGAAGTACGAGCAGTACTTC. Amino acid sequence: CASSSIRQKYEQYF. The rearrangement uses TRBV12-3 or TRBV12-4 and TRBJ2-7; no definite D call. The germline V and J ends were trimmed by 6 bases and 4 bases, with 16 bases remaining between them. This CDR3 has 14 residues.